Each of the 24 T cell receptor beta chains below was sequenced from the same sample in a study of blood T cell repertoires in COVID-19. Measured with immunoSEQ multiplex PCR; TCRdb has only the in-frame clones, and not every one. The repertoire consists of 130,000 to 150,000 clones, with more than 70% occurring once and the leading ten covering 1.5% to 2%. Material: peripheral blood. The receptor source for this set is a human donor in a cohort sampled during active COVID-19.

The V and J genes are TRBV10-3 and TRBJ1-6; 7 bases are a match to TRBD1. The CDR3 runs 14 residues. The junction had 0 bases not matched to a gene; V was cut back by 2 bases and J by 5 bases. CDR1 and CDR2 (germline): ENHRY, SYGVKD. CDR3 bases: TGTGCCATCAGTGAGACAGGGGATAATTCACCCCTCCACTTT. The encoded protein is CAISETGDNSPLHF.

The DNA for the CDR3 is TGTGCCGGGGACCGACAGGGGAACACTGAAGCTTTCTTT. It encodes CAGDRQGNTEAFF. This rearrangement joins TRBV30 to TRBJ1-1; 7 nucleotides align to TRBD1. The CDR3 has 13 residues. Germline trimming cut 8 bases from V and 1 base from J; bases unmatched to any gene: 7. Looked up from germline, CDR1 is GTSNPN and CDR2 is SVGIG (reference sequence).

V usage is TRBV13 and J usage is TRBJ1-6; TRBD1 aligns across 7 bases. The CDR3 extends over 17 amino acids. The germline gives CDR1 PRHDT, CDR2 FYEKMQ (reference sequence). Trimming removed 5 bases from V and 1 base from J; junction bases left unmatched: 8. The CDR3 here is CASSPTGTKSYNSPLHF. The CDR3 coding sequence is TGTGCCAGCAGCCCGACAGGGACGAAGTCCTATAATTCACCCCTCCACTTT.

The J gene is TRBJ2-3, the V gene TRBV12-3 or TRBV12-4; D is unresolved. The CDR3 runs 13 residues. V was trimmed by 7 bases and J by 11 bases, leaving 19 bases between them. This chain's CDR3 is CASKVFSARGQYF. The CDR3 region has the DNA TGTGCCAGCAAGGTCTTCTCGGCTCGCGGGCAGTATTTT.

V usage is TRBV2 and J usage is TRBJ2-3, with 16 positions matching TRBD2. V lost 4 bases and J lost 9; bases outside the gene matches: 4. The CDR3 is 15 amino acids. Looked up from germline, CDR1 is SNHLY and CDR2 is FYNNEI. CDR3 loop: CASSVGTSGGGTQYF. CDR3 bases: TGTGCCAGCAGTGTAGGGACTAGCGGGGGGGGGACGCAGTATTTT.

This clone came up a few times. The chain employs TRBV7-9 and TRBJ1-5; 7 bases match TRBD1. Looked up from germline, CDR1 is SEHNR and CDR2 is FQNEAQ (reference sequence). Germline trimming cut 2 bases from V and 13 bases from J; bases unmatched to any gene: 5. This CDR3 has 12 residues. In DNA form, the CDR3 reads TGTGCCAGCAGCTTAAACGACAGGGTACAGCATTTT. This sequence encodes CASSLNDRVQHF.

The rearrangement joins TRBV5-1 to TRBJ1-4; 8 bases are shared with TRBD1. The germline gives CDR1 SGHRS, CDR2 YFSETQ. With 0 bases clipped from V and 6 bases from J, the junction kept 4 bases outside the gene matches. The CDR3 contains 15 residues. CDR3 sequence reads: CASSLAVTGDEKLFF. In DNA form, the CDR3 reads TGCGCCAGCAGCTTGGCGGTGACAGGGGATGAAAAACTGTTTTTT.

The rearrangement uses TRBV6-5 and TRBJ1-2, with D unresolved. V dropped 8 bases and J dropped 8 bases, with 18 bases sitting between them. This CDR3 is 13 amino acids long. In germline, CDR1 is MNHEY, CDR2 SVGAGI. CDR3 region: CASVASQLLGYTF. The DNA of the CDR3 is TGTGCCAGCGTAGCCAGTCAACTTCTGGGCTACACCTTC.

The chain joins TRBV18 to TRBJ1-2, with TRBD1 identical over 8 bases. The CDR3 contains 14 residues. The germline gives CDR1 KGHSH, CDR2 LQKENI. V was clipped by 0 bases and J by 4 bases; unmatched bases: 1. The CDR3: CASSPPDRGYGYTF. As DNA, the CDR3 is TGTGCCAGCTCACCACCAGACAGGGGCTATGGCTACACCTTC.

This chain links TRBV4-1 with TRBJ1-1; D is ambiguous. The V gene lost 1 base and the J gene lost 5 bases, with 17 bases spanning the gap. CDR1 and CDR2 (germline): MGHRA, YSYEKL. CDR3 size: 16 residues. This CDR3 reads CASSQAPLPRRTEAFF. The CDR3 coding sequence is TGCGCCAGCAGCCAAGCCCCCTTACCCCGGAGGACTGAAGCTTTCTTT.

The chain is built from TRBV2 and TRBJ2-5; 7 nucleotides match TRBD1. This CDR3 spans 15 amino acids. Trimming at V came to 7 bases and at J to 5 bases, leaving 13 bases not matched to a gene. The germline V gene encodes CDR1 SNHLY and CDR2 FYNNEI. CDR3: CASIGDRRGGETQYF. DNA for the CDR3: TGTGCCAGCATTGGGGACAGACGAGGCGGGGAGACCCAGTACTTC.

The J gene is TRBJ1-2, the V gene TRBV7-2; perhaps TRBD1 as D (5 bases). CDR1 and CDR2 (germline): SGHTA, FQGNSA. Between the trimmed V and J ends, which lost 1 base and 4 bases, there was a span of 13 bases. This CDR3 is 15 amino acids long. The CDR3 loop is CASSLVEGRGYGYTF. CDR3 sequence (DNA): TGTGCCAGCAGCTTAGTGGAGGGGCGCGGCTATGGCTACACCTTC.

This clone was observed a handful of times. This rearrangement joins TRBV12-3 or TRBV12-4 to TRBJ1-5; a weak D match, TRBD1 (5 bases). V was cut by 5 bases and J by 7 bases, with 12 bases left in between. The CDR3 covers 13 residues. The CDR3 DNA is TGTGCCAGCAGTCCCTCAGGGTGGCAGCCCCAGCATTTT. Encoded protein: CASSPSGWQPQHF.

The rearrangement joins TRBV2 to TRBJ2-1; a possible D gene is TRBD2 (6 bases). Germline lookup yields CDR1 SNHLY and CDR2 FYNNEI. Trimming took off 4 bases at V and 3 bases at J, with 7 bases between the two ends. The CDR3 is 13 residues long. The CDR3 is CASSGTNYNEQFF. The CDR3 DNA follows: TGTGCCAGCAGTGGGACTAACTACAATGAGCAGTTCTTC.

This clone was detected once. The chain carries TRBV9 and TRBJ2-2; 7 bases are shared with TRBD1. Germline loops: CDR1 SGDLS, CDR2 YYNGEE. V trimming: 0 bases; J trimming: 4 bases; junction bases outside the gene matches: 9. The length of the CDR3 is 17 residues. The CDR3 loop reads CASSVATLGGSTGELFF. CDR3 DNA sequence: TGTGCCAGCAGCGTAGCTACTTTAGGGGGCAGCACCGGGGAGCTGTTTTTT.

The chain couples TRBV7-2 to TRBJ2-3, with 11 bases fitting TRBD2. After removal of 3 bases from V and 4 bases from J, the junction contained 3 bases not matched to a gene. This CDR3 spans 15 amino acids. Germline assignment: CDR1 SGHTA and CDR2 FQGNSA. The DNA of the CDR3 is TGTGCCAGCAGCTTGACTAGCGGGGTCGCAGATACGCAGTATTTT. It is translated as CASSLTSGVADTQYF.

This clone was seen just once. The chain carries TRBV3-1 (or the pseudogene TRBV3-2) and TRBJ1-1; TRBD1 is a possible D gene (6 bases). Germline V lookup: CDR1 LGHDT, CDR2 YNNKEL (reference sequence). V lost 6 bases to trimming and J lost 6 bases, with 14 bases between them. The CDR3 sequence is 13 residues long. In DNA form, the CDR3 reads TGTGCCAGCAGTCTACAGGGCGTTTCTGAAGCTTTCTTT. Translation gives CASSLQGVSEAFF.

This chain links TRBV5-4 with TRBJ1-1; D is undetermined. The CDR3 covers 14 residues. CDR1 and CDR2 from the germline V gene are SGHNT and YYREEE (reference sequence). Trimming removed 4 bases from V and 0 bases from J, with 10 bases in between. The CDR3 bases are TGTGCCAGCAGCGTCGGGGTGGTGAACACTGAAGCTTTCTTT. Its translation: CASSVGVVNTEAFF.

The chain recombines TRBV2 with TRBJ2-2; no definite D call. Germline lookup yields CDR1 SNHLY and CDR2 FYNNEI. The CDR3 covers 15 residues. The germline V and J ends were trimmed by 0 bases and 7 bases, with 12 bases remaining between them. Here the CDR3 DNA reads TGTGCCAGCAGTGAAGCTACAGTTTTAGGCGGGGAGCTGTTTTTT. This encodes CASSEATVLGGELFF.

The chain employs TRBV7-9 and TRBJ2-1; D may be TRBD2 (5 bases). V was shortened by 5 bases and J by 6 bases, with 23 bases between the two germline ends. The CDR3 is made up of 17 amino acids. The germline V gene encodes CDR1 SEHNR and CDR2 FQNEAQ (reference sequence). CDR3 DNA sequence: TGTGCCAGCAGCCCCAGATCTCTCACGGTCCGGGGCAATGAGCAGTTCTTC. It specifies CASSPRSLTVRGNEQFF.

The gene calls are TRBV3-1 (or the pseudogene TRBV3-2) and TRBJ1-5; 9 bases fit TRBD1. CDR3 length: 16 residues. Looked up from germline, CDR1 is LGHDT and CDR2 is YNNKEL (reference sequence). After removal of 4 bases from V and 2 bases from J, the junction contained 6 bases not matched to a gene. CDR3 sequence: CASSPRDRAGNQPQHF. The CDR3 DNA is TGTGCCAGCAGCCCCCGGGACAGGGCTGGCAATCAGCCCCAGCATTTT.

The chain carries TRBV5-1 and TRBJ1-5, with 8 nucleotides matching TRBD1. This CDR3 region has 15 residues. Germline V gene data show CDR1 as SGHRS and CDR2 as YFSETQ. V shed 5 bases and J 6 bases; nucleotides not matched to a gene: 10. CDR3 loop: CASSLQGGDGQPQHF. CDR3 coding DNA: TGCGCCAGCAGTTTACAGGGGGGGGACGGTCAGCCCCAGCATTTT. Full variable domain (rest looked up from reference TRBV5-1 and TRBJ1-5): KAGVTQTPRYLIKTRGQQVTLSCSPISGHRSVSWYQQTPGQGLQFLFEYFSETQRNKGNFPGRFSGRQFSNSRSEMNVSTLELGDSALYLCASSLQGGDGQPQHFGDGTRLSIL.

The CDR3 is CASSLVPGTENSPLHF. CDR3 sequence (DNA): TGCGCCAGCAGCTTGGTCCCCGGGACAGAGAATTCACCCCTCCACTTT. V and J are TRBV5-1 and TRBJ1-6; 7 bases match TRBD1. The trim removed 0 bases at V and 7 bases at J, leaving 7 bases unmatched. Germline loops: CDR1 SGHRS, CDR2 YFSETQ. The CDR3 contains 16 residues. Using reference TRBV5-1 and TRBJ1-6 for the parts outside the CDR3, the full variable domain is KAGVTQTPRYLIKTRGQQVTLSCSPISGHRSVSWYQQTPGQGLQFLFEYFSETQRNKGNFPGRFSGRQFSNSRSEMNVSTLELGDSALYLCASSLVPGTENSPLHFGNGTRLTVT.

The chain carries TRBV29-1 and TRBJ1-4, with D tentatively TRBD1 (6 bases). The CDR3 is made up of 15 amino acids. Trimming pared 4 bases from V and 3 bases from J, leaving 15 bases between. Germline V gene lookup returns CDR1 SQVTM and CDR2 ANQGSEA. CDR3 nucleotides: TGCAGCGTTGGGAGGGGGGGAACCGCTAATGAAAAACTGTTTTTT. Its translation is CSVGRGGTANEKLFF.